This T cell receptor beta chain was documented in a study of blood T cell repertoires in COVID-19. Study in general: Material from acute and convalescent COVID-19 was sourced from the United States, Italy and Spain. T cells, B-cell-depleted T cells, or PBMCs provided the cDNA or gDNA that served as material.

CDR3 length equals 16 residues. Trimming removed 5 bases from V and 5 bases from J; junction bases left unmatched: 10. The germline gives CDR1 SGHTA, CDR2 FQGNSA. The data were produced by immunoSEQ multiplex PCR, yet TCRdb's version contains in-frame clones alone and is incomplete. Among fewer than 350,000 clones listed, roughly 90% were seen once. The V and J genes are TRBV7-2 and TRBJ2-1, with 9 bases that match TRBD2. This receptor was taken from a man aged 18 to 29 with active or convalescent COVID-19. The specimen was peripheral blood. CDR3 residues: CASSGMIASGNNEQFF. The CDR3 DNA sequence: TGTGCCAGCAGCGGAATGATAGCTAGCGGGAACAATGAGCAGTTCTTC.